The present TCR beta chain was sequenced within a study of blood T cell repertoires in COVID-19. Under the authors' procedure: Reference gene primers were amplified, and this amplification served to estimate nucleated cell counts. The method was immunoSEQ multiplex PCR; TCRdb's version includes in-frame clones alone and lacks a portion of them. V and J calls and clone size are given by that table; D and trimming were obtained from the DNA. The table includes some 220,000 clones, around 89% detected once. Participants, roughly 18 to 90 years old, spanned 25 or so US areas. The sequence came from a woman in her twenties or thirties who had recovered from COVID-19. The specimen sequenced was PBMCs or T cells enriched from blood (not recorded which).

CDR3 coding DNA: TGTGCCAGCAGTTTCGCGCTGCAAGAGACCCAGTACTTC. It translates to CASSFALQETQYF. The V and J genes are TRBV12-3 or TRBV12-4 and TRBJ2-5; D gene ambiguous. Trimming took 3 bases from V and 2 from J, leaving 7 bases between them. The CDR3 length is 13 residues.